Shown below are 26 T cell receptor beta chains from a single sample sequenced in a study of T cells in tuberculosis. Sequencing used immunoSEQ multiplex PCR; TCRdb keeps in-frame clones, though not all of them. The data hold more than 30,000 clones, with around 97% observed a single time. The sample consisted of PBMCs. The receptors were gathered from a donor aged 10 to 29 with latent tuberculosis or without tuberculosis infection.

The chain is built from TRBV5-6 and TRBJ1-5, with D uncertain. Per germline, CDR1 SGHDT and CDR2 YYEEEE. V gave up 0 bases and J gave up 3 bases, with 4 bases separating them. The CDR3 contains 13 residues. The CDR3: CASSLGVNQPQHF. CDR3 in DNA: TGTGCCAGCAGCTTGGGAGTCAATCAGCCCCAGCATTTT. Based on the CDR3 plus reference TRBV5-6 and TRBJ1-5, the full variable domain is DAGVTQSPTHLIKTRGQQVTLRCSPKSGHDTVSWYQQALGQGPQFIFQYYEEEERQRGNFPDRFSGHQFPNYSSELNVNALLLGDSALYLCASSLGVNQPQHFGDGTRLSIL.

CDR3 residues: CASHPAGRRTEAFF. The CDR3 bases are TGTGCCAGCCACCCTGCGGGGAGGCGAACTGAAGCTTTCTTT. V is TRBV6-4 and J is TRBJ1-1, with D unclear. CDR1 MRHNA and CDR2 SNTAGT come from the germline V gene. Trimming pared 8 bases from V and 5 bases from J, leaving 18 bases between. The CDR3 has 14 residues.

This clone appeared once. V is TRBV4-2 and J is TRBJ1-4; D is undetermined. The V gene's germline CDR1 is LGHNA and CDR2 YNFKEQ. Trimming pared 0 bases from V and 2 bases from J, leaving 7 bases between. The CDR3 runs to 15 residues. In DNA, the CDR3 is TGTGCCAGCAGCCAAGATCGCGATACTAATGAAAAACTGTTTTTT. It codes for CASSQDRDTNEKLFF.

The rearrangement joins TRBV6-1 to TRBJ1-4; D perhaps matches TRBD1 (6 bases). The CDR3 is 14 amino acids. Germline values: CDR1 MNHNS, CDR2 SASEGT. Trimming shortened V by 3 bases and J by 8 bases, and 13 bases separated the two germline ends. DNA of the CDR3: TGTGCCAGCAGTGACGGCGGAACAGGGGAAAAACTGTTTTTT. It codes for CASSDGGTGEKLFF.

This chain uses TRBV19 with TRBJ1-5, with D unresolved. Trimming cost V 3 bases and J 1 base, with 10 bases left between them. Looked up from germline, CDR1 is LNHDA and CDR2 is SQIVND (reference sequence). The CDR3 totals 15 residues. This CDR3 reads CASSIRLPSNQPQHF. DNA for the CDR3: TGTGCCAGTAGTATTAGATTACCGAGCAATCAGCCCCAGCATTTT. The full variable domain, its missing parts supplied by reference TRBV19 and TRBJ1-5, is DGGITQSPKYLFRKEGQNVTLSCEQNLNHDAMYWYRQDPGQGLRLIYYSQIVNDFQKGDIAEGYSVSREKKESFPLTVTSAQKNPTAFYLCASSIRLPSNQPQHFGDGTRLSIL.

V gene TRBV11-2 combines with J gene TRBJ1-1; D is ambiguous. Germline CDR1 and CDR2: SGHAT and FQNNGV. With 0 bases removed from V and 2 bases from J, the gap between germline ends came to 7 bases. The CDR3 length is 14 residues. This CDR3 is CASSLDRTNTEAFF. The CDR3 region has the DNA TGTGCCAGCAGCTTAGATCGTACTAACACTGAAGCTTTCTTT.

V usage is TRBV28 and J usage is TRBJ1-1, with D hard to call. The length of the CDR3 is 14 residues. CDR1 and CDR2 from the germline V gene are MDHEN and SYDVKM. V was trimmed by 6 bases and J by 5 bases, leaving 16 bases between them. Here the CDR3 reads CASSPIGRETEAFF. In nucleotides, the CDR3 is TGTGCCAGCAGCCCTATAGGGAGGGAGACTGAAGCTTTCTTT.

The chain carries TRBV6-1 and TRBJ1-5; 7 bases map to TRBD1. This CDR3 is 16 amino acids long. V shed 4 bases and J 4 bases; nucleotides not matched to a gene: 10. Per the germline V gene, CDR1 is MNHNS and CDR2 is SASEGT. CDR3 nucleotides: TGTGCCAGCAGTGGAAAAGACAGGGTCCTTAATCAGCCCCAGCATTTT. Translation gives CASSGKDRVLNQPQHF.

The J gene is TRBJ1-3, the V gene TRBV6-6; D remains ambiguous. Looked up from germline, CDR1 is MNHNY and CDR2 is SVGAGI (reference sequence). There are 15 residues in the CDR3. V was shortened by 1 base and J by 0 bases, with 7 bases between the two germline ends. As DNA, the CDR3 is TGTGCCAGCAGTTACTTCGTGAGCTCTGGAAACACCATATATTTT. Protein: CASSYFVSSGNTIYF.

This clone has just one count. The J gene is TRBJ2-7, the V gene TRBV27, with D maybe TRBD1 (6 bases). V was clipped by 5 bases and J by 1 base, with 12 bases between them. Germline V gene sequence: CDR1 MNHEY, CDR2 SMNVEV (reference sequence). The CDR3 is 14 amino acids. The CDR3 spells CASSPQGISYEQYF. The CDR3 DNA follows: TGTGCCAGCAGTCCCCAGGGGATATCCTACGAGCAGTACTTC.

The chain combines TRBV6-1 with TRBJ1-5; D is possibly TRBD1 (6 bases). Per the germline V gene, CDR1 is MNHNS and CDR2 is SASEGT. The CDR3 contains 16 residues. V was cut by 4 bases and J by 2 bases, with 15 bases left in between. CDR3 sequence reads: CASSGTSQGRNQPQHF. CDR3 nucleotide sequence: TGTGCCAGCAGTGGGACATCTCAGGGGCGCAATCAGCCCCAGCATTTT.

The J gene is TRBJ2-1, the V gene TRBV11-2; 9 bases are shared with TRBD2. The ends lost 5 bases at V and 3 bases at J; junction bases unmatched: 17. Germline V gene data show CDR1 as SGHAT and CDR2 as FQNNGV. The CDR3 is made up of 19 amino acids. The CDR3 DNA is TGTGCCAGCAGCGCACTCATGTCCTTTAGCGGGAGTATCTACAATGAGCAGTTCTTC. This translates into CASSALMSFSGSIYNEQFF.

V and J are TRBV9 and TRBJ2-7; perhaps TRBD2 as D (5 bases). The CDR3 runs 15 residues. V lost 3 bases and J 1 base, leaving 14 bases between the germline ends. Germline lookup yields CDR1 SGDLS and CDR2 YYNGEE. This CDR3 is CASSEAFGSSYEQYF. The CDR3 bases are TGTGCCAGCAGCGAGGCGTTTGGGAGTTCCTACGAGCAGTACTTC.

For the CDR3, the DNA is TGTGCCAGCAGGTTACAGGGGAATCAGCCCCAGCATTTT. Translating it yields CASRLQGNQPQHF. V and J are TRBV6-1 and TRBJ1-5; 7 bases line up with TRBD1. The CDR3 extends over 13 amino acids. Germline CDR1 is MNHNS and CDR2 is SASEGT. The ends lost 6 bases at V and 4 bases at J; junction bases unmatched: 3.

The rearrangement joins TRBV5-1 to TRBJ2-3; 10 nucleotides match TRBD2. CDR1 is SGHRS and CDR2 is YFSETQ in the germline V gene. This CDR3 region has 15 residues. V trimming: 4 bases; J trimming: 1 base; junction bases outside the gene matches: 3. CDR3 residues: CASSGTSGGTDTQYF. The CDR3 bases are TGCGCCAGCAGCGGAACTAGCGGGGGCACAGATACGCAGTATTTT.

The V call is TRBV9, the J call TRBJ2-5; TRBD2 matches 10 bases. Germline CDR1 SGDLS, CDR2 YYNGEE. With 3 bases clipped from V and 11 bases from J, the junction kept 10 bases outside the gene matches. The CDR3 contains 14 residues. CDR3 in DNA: TGTGCCAGCAGCGCGTATACGAGCGGGGGGGAACAGTACTTC. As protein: CASSAYTSGGEQYF.

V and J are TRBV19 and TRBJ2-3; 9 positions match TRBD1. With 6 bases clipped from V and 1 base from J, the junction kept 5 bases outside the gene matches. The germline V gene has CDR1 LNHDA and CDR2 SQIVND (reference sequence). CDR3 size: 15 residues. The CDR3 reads CASSIRTGGTDTQYF. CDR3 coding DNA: TGTGCCAGTAGCATTAGGACAGGGGGCACAGATACGCAGTATTTT.

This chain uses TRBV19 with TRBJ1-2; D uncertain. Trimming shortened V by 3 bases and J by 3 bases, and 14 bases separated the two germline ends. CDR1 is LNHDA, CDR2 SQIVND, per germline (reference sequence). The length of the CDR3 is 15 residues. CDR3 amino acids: CASSMRGPLDYGYTF. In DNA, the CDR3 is TGTGCCAGTAGTATGAGAGGGCCCTTAGACTATGGCTACACCTTC.

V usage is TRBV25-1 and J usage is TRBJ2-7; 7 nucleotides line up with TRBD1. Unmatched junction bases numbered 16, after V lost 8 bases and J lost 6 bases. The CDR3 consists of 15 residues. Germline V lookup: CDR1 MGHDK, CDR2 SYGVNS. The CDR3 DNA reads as TGTGCCAGCGGCTCCGGGACAGAGGTATTCACCGAGCAGTACTTC. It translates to CASGSGTEVFTEQYF.

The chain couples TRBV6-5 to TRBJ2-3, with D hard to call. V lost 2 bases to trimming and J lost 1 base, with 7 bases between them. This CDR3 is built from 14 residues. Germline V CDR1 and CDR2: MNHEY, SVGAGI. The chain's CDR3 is CASSYHVGTDTQYF. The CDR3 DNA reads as TGTGCCAGCAGTTACCACGTAGGCACAGATACGCAGTATTTT.

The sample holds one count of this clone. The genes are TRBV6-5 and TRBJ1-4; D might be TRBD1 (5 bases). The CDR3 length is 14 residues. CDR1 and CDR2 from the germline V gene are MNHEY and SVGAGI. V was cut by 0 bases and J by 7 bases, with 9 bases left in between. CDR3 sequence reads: CASSYSRRGEKLFF. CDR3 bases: TGTGCCAGCAGTTACTCGCGGAGGGGTGAAAAACTGTTTTTT.

The CDR3 region has the DNA TGTGCCAGCAGCGACGACATTTTCTCTGGAAACACCATATATTTT. Its protein is CASSDDIFSGNTIYF. V and J are TRBV9 and TRBJ1-3, with no clear D. The CDR3 extends over 15 amino acids. In germline, CDR1 is SGDLS, CDR2 YYNGEE. The V end lost 3 bases, the J end lost 0 bases, and 10 bases lay between the germline ends.

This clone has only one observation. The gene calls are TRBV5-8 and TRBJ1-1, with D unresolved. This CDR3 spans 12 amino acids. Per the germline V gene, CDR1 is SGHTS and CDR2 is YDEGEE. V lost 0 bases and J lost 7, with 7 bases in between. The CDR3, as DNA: TGTGCCAGCAGCTTGGTCTTGTTTGAAGCTTTCTTT. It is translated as CASSLVLFEAFF.

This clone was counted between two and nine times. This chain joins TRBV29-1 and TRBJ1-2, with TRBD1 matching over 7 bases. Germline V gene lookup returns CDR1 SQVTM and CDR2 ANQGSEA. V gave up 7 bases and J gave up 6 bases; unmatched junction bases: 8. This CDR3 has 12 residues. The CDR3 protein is CSARQGDDGYTF. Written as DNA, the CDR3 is TGCAGCGCTAGACAGGGAGACGATGGCTACACCTTC.

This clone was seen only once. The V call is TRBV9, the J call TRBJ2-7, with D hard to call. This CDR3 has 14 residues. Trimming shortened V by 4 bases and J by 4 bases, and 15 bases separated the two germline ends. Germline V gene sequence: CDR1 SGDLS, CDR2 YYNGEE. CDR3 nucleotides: TGTGCCAGCAGCCCGGAGATAGGTGGATACGAGCAGTACTTC. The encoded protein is CASSPEIGGYEQYF.

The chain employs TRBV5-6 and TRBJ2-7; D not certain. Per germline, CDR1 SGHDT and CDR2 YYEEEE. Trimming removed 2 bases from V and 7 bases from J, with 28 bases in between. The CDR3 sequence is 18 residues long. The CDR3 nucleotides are TGTGCCAGCAGCTTTCGTGCTTCGACGTCGTGGGTTTCGCGGGAGCAGTACTTC. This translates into CASSFRASTSWVSREQYF.